The present TCR beta chain was sequenced within a study of cytotoxic CD8 clonotypes in ibrutinib-treated CLL. Study-wide context: The cohort had about a dozen relapsed/refractory and around 14 treatment-naive patients, 17 to 18 IGHV unmutated. The study, taken as a whole, reports: Sampling time points were not equivalent between sustained-remission and progressing patients.

Trimming shortened V by 7 bases and J by 7 bases, and 11 bases separated the two germline ends. CDR3 length equals 13 residues. Germline V gives CDR1 SEHNR, CDR2 FQNEAQ (reference sequence). A note on this clone: No antigen is known for it.

Genomic DNA in an amount of about 2 micrograms was extracted from cryopreserved PBMCs and used for the preparation of TCR beta libraries. The targeted sequencing depth was 1 in 200,000 to 1 in 1 million T cells. Produced via immunoSEQ multiplex PCR; TCRdb's table is partial and in-frame only. The sample has 95,000 to 100,000 clones, 60% to 80% seen once; the top ten hold 25% to 35%. The sequence was obtained from a human donor with chronic lymphocytic leukemia. The specimen comprised PBMCs, sampled after 12 months of ibrutinib treatment. The J gene is TRBJ1-6, the V gene TRBV7-9; tentative D call: TRBD1 (6 bases). CDR3 region: CASTFDRNSPLHF. For the CDR3, the DNA is TGTGCCAGCACATTTGACAGGAATTCACCCCTCCACTTT.